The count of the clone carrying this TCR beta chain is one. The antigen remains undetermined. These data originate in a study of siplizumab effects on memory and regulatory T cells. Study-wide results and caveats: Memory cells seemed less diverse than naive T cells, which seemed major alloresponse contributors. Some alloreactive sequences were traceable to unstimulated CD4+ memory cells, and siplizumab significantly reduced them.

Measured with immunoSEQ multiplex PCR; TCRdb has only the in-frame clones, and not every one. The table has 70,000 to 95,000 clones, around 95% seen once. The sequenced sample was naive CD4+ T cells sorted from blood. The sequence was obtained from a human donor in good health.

This CDR3 is CASAHPPVTGHEQYF. The CDR3 DNA follows: TGTGCCAGCGCCCATCCACCGGTGACAGGGCACGAGCAGTACTTC. The V gene is TRBV6-1, the J gene TRBJ2-5, with 7 positions matching TRBD1. The J call is uncertain, as TRBJ2-7 better fits the DNA end. The V gene's germline CDR1 is MNHNS and CDR2 SASEGT. This CDR3 contains 15 residues.